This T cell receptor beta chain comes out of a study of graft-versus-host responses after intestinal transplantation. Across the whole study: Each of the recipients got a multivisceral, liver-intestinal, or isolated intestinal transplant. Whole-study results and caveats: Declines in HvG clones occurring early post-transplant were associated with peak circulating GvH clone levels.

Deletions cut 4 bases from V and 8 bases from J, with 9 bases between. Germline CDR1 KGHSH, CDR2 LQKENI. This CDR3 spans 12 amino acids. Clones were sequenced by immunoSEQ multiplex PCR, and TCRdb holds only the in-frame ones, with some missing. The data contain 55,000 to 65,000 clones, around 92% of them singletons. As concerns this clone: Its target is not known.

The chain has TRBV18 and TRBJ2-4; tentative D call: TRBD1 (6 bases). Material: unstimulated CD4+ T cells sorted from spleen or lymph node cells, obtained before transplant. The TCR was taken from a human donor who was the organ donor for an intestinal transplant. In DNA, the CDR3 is TGTGCCAGCTCACGACAGGCAGACATTCAGTACTTC. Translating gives CASSRQADIQYF.